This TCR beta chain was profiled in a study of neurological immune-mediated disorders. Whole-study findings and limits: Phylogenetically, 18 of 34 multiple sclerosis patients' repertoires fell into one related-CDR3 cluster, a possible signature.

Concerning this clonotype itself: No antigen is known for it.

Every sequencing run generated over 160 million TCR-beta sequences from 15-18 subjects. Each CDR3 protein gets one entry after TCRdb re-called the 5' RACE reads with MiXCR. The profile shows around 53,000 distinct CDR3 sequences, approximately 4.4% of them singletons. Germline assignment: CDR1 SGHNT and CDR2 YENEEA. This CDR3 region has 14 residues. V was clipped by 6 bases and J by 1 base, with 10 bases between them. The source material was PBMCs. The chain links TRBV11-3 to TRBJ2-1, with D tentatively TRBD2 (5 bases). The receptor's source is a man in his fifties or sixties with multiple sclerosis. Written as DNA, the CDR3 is TGTGCCAGCAGTCCTACTAGGTCCTACAATGAGCAGTTCTTC. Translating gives CASSPTRSYNEQFF.